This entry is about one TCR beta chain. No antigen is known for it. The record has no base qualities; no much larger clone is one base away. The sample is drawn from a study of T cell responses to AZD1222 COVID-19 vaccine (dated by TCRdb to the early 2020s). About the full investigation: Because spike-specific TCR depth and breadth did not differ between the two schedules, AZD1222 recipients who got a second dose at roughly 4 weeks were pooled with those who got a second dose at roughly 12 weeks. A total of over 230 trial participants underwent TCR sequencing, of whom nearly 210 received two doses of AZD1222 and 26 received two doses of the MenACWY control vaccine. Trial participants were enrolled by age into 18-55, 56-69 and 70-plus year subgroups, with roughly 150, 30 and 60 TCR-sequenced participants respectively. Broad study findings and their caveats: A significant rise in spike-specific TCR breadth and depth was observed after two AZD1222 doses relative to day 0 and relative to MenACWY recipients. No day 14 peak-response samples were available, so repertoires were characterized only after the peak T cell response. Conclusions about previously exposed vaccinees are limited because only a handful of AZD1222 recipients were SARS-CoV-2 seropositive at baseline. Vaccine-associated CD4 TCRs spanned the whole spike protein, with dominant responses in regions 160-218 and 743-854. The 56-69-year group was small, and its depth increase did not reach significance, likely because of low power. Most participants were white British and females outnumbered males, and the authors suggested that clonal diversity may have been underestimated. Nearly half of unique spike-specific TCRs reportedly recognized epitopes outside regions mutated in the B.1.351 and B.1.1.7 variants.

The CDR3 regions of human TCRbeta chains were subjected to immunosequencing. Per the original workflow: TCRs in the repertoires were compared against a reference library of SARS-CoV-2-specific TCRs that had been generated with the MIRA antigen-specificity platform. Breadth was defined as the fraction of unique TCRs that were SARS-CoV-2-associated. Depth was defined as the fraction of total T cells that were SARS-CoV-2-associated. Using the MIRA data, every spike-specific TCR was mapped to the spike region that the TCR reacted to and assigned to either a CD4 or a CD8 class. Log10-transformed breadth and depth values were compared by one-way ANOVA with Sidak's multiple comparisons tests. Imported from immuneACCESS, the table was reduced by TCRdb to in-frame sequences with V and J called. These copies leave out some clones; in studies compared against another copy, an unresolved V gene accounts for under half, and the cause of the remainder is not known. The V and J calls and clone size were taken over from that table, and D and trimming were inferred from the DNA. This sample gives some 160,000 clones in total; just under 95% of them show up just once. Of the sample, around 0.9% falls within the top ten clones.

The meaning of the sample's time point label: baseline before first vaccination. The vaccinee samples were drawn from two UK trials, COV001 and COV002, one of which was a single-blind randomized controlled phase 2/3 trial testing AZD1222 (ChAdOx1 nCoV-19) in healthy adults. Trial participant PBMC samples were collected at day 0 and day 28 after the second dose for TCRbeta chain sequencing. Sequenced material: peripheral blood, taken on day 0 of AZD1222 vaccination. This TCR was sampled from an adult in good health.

The sequenced DNA: TGTGCCAGCAGCCTAAACGGGGGCACCGGGGAGCTGTTTTTT. Translation gives CASSLNGGTGELFF. The sequence joins TRBV3-1 (or the pseudogene TRBV3-2) to TRBJ2-2; the D gene is possibly TRBD2, with 6 bases matching. Taken from the germline V gene (reference sequence), the CDR1 and CDR2 loops are LGHDT and YNNKEL. Its CDR3 holds 14 amino acids, cysteine through phenylalanine. Only CDR3 DNA is held: 42 bases, read in frame from base 1. The trim is 4 bases for V and 4 bases for J, with a gap of 10 bases between the germline ends.